This TCR beta chain was found in a study of blood T cell repertoires in COVID-19. The overall study: Sample material is recorded as cDNA or gDNA derived from T cells, B-cell-depleted T cells, or PBMCs.

CDR3 size: 12 residues. Deletions cut 8 bases from V and 1 base from J, with 6 bases between. CDR1 and CDR2 from the germline V gene are MDHEN and SYDVKM. Original analysis: Amplified reference gene primers provided the basis for estimating nucleated cell counts. Clones were sequenced by immunoSEQ multiplex PCR, and TCRdb holds only the in-frame ones, with some missing. From that table come the V and J calls and clone size; the DNA was used to work out D and trimming. Of tens of thousands of clones in the sample, 72% were seen once. Recruitment covered about 25 US areas and drew participants whose ages spanned roughly 18 to 100 years. Assignments of participants to cohorts depended upon their own reported clinical history.

This TCR was recovered from a woman aged 55-70 years who had been exposed to COVID-19. V is TRBV28 and J is TRBJ1-3, with no clear D. Specimen: PBMCs or T cells enriched from blood (not recorded which). CDR3 nucleotides: TGTGCCAGCGGCAAATCTGGAAACACCATATATTTT. Translation: CASGKSGNTIYF.